This T cell receptor beta chain was identified in a study of blood T cells in healthy people across ages. A second PCR of roughly 7 to 11 cycles used a sample-barcoded 5' primer and a J-beta primer mix. TCRdb re-derived calls from the 5' RACE reads in MiXCR, one entry per CDR3 protein. Of roughly 800,000 distinct CDR3 sequences detected, around a quarter appear once; the ten largest clones hold roughly 9%. This same sample was also part of a study on T cells of mothers and their children.

The TCR sequence derives from a boy aged 5-17 years in good health. What was sequenced was blood.

Written as DNA, the CDR3 is TGTGCCATCAGCCGAGACAGGGGCCAGCAAGAGACCCAGTACTTC. Translating gives CAISRDRGQQETQYF. This chain connects TRBV10-3 to TRBJ2-5; 8 bases map to TRBD1. Germline CDR1 is ENHRY and CDR2 is SYGVKD. The junction had 8 bases not matched to a gene; V was cut back by 6 bases and J by 2 bases. The CDR3 extends over 15 amino acids.